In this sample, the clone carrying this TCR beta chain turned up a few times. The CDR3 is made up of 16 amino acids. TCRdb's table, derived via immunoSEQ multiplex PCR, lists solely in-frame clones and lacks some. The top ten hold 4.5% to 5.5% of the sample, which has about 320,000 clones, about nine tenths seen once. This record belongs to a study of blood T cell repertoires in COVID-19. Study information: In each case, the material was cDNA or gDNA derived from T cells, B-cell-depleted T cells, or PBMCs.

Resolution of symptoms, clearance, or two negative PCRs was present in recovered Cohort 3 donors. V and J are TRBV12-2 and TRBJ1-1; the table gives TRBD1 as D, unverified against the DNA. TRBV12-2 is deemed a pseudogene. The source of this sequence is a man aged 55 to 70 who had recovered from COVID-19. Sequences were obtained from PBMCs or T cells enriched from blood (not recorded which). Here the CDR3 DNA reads TGTGCAAGTCGCTTAGTCCACAGGTCCGGGAACACTGAAGCTTTCTTT. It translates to CASRLVHRSGNTEAFF.